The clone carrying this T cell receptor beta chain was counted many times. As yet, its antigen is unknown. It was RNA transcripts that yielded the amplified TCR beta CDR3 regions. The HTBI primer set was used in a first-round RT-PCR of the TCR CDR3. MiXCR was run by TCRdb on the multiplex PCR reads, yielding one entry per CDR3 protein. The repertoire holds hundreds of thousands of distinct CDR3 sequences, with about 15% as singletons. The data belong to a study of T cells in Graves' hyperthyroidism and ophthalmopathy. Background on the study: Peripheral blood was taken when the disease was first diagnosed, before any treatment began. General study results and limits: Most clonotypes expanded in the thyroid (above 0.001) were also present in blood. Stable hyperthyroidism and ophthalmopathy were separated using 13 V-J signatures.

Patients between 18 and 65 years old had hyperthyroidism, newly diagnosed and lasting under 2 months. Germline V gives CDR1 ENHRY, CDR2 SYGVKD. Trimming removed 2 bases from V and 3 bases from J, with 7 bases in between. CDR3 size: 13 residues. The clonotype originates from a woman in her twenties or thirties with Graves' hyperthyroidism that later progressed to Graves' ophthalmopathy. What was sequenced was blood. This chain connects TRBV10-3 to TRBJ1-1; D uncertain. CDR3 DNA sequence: TGTGCCATCAGTGAGGTTGTGGACACTGAAGCTTTCTTT. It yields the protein CAISEVVDTEAFF.